This T cell receptor (beta chain) was observed in a study of brain metastases from non-small cell lung cancer. Of note for this clone: Its matching antigen is unknown.

The method was immunoSEQ multiplex PCR; TCRdb's version includes in-frame clones alone and lacks a portion of them. The repertoire holds around 4,600 clones, with about 88% as singletons. The study, taken as a whole, reports: T-cell clones appeared expanded in about 60% of brain metastases relative to matched primary tumors. Brain metastases had lower T-cell infiltration than primary tumors. Metastases had sparse T cells but largely shared repertoires with primaries.

The CDR3 runs to 14 residues. V shed 0 bases and J shed 3 bases, with 7 bases lying between them. From germline, CDR1 is SGDLS and CDR2 YYNGEE. The TCR comes from a donor older than 35 with non-small cell lung cancer. What was sequenced was tissue from a brain metastasis. V gene TRBV9 combines with J gene TRBJ2-1, with unresolved D. This CDR3 reads CASSVDWIYNEQFF. CDR3 DNA sequence: TGTGCCAGCAGCGTAGACTGGATCTACAATGAGCAGTTCTTC.